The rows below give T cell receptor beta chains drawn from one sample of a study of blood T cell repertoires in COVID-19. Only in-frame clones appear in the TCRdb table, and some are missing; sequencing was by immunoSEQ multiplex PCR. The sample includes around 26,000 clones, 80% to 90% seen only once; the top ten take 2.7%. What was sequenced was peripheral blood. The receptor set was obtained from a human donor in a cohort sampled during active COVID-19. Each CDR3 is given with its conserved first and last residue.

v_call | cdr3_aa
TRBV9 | CASSVGGRQETQYF
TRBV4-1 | CASSQDMDSYSNQPQHF
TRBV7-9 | CASSFLANEQFF
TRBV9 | CASSALLGYEQYF
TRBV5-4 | CASSYPSGSTSTDTQYF
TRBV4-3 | CASSQTGTGRDEQYF
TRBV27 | CASSLERGYEQYF
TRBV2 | CASIHRGRNSPLHF
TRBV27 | CASSTDQENTEAFF
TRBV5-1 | CASSLGPGLNQPQHF
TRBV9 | CASSADGTSARVEQYF
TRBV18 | CASSQGGNQPQHF
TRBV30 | CAWSRSGRGQPQHF
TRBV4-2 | CASSQGDGAGNIQYF
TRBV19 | CATTGRSTEAFF
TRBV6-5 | CASGSARAATDTEAFF
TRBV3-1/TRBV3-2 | CASSQVSDTQYF
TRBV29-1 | CRGVVARSSYEQYF
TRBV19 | CASRSGGVGYTF
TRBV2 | CASHSGQVNEKLFF
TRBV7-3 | CASSLGTSSNEQFF
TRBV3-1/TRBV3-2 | CASSQDRSSRKDRAAF
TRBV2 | CASTDRGSSPLHF
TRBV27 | CASSPGTQNTEAFF
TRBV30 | CAPPLTGRKVEKLFF
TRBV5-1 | CASSAGLRDSGNTIYF
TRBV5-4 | CASKRQGNTEAFF
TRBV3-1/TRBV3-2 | CASSQGGRAKNIQYF
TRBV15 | CATSNRAHYEQYF
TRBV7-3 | CASSLSGGLDEQFF
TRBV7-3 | CASSLLGVNTEAFF
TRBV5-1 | CASSLGQGESSYEQYF
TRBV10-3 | CAIREGDRYNVEAFF
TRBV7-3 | CASSPAGHEQYF
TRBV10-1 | CASSRQGRETQYF
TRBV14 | CASSRTGTGGPKNIQYF
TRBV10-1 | CASSVQLSGAYNEQFF
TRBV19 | CASSIVGGAGYGYTF
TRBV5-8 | CASSLTSGGASGTDTQYF
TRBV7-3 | CASSYLTSGGYNEQFF
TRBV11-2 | CASSLSVSGNTIYF
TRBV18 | CASSPLSGIGSTNEKLFF
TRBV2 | CASYRGNEKLFF
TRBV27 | CASRTGQVSAYGYTF
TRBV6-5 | CASKPSGVGEKLFF
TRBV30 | CAWSKGGLGYTF
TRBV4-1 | CASSQPDRGNEKLFF
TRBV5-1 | CASSFDSMDEKLFF
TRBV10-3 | CAISPSGGGSGQFF
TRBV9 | CASSVVGRGGTDTQYF
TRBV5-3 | CARSLTLRTGVGDSPLHF
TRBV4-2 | CASSQVPGQGWYEQYF
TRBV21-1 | CASSTRDRATSGTEAFF
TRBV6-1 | CASSEMGQGGDEQYF
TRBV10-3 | CAIRPLQGEGTEAFF
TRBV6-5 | CASSYPNGGGGYTF
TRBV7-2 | CASSLYRDYGYTF